This T cell receptor (beta chain) came from a study of T cells in localized non-small cell lung cancer. The study's findings and limits: In adjacent lung appeared a median 57 of the top 100 tumor clones. Analysis by sequencing included only one tumor region, so heterogeneity remains possible. Uninvolved adjacent lung showed higher T cell clonality than tumor. A denser population of T cells in blood accompanied longer overall survival.

There are 14 residues in the CDR3. Germline CDR1 MNHGY, CDR2 SAAAGT. V was pared by 6 bases and J by 2 bases, with 13 bases between. The assay was immunoSEQ multiplex PCR, and TCRdb's table has in-frame clones only and misses some. The sample carries several thousand clones, around 60% recorded once. Comments on this clone: The antigen is not known.

The chain uses TRBV6-8 and TRBJ2-5; tentatively, D is TRBD2 (6 bases). This clonotype was sampled from a male donor at least 60 years old with stage I squamous cell lung carcinoma. Sequenced here: lymph node tissue, sampled before any cancer treatment. The CDR3 sequence is CASRPSGPQETQYF. The CDR3 DNA sequence: TGTGCCAGCAGACCCAGCGGGCCTCAAGAGACCCAGTACTTC.